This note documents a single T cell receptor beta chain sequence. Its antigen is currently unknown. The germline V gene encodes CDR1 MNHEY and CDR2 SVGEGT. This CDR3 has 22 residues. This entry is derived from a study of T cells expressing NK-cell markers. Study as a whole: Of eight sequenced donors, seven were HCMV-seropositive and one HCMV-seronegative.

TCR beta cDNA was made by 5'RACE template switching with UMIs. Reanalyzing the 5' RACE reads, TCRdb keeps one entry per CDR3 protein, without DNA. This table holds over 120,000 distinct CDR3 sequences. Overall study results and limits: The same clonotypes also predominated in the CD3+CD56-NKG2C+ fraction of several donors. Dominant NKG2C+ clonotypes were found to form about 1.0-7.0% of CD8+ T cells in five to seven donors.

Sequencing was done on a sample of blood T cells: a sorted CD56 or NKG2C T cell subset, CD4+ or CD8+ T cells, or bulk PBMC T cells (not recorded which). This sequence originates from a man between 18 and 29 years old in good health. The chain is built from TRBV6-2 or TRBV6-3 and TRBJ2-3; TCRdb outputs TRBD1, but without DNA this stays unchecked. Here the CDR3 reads CASRKLERLEGWGGSSTDTQYF.